This T cell receptor (beta chain) came from a study of molecular identifiers for immune sequencing clone quantification. The overall study: Across replicate runs, RNA obtained from approximately 22,000 or 94,000 naive CD8 cells was divided into five, with four undergoing sequencing.

The CDR3 covers 14 residues. The V gene lost 6 bases and the J gene lost 2 bases, with 13 bases spanning the gap. Germline CDR1 SEHNR, CDR2 FQNEAQ (reference sequence). TCRdb processed the PCR reads anew with MiXCR; each CDR3 protein has one entry. The sample lists approximately 550,000 distinct CDR3 sequences, about a fifth occurring once. This clonotype occurred a few times. This receptor was identified in a human donor in good health. Some libraries in this study had Jurkat cell RNA spiked in. This chain uses TRBV7-9 with TRBJ2-5, with D maybe TRBD2 (6 bases). The specimen was naive CD8+ T cells from blood, with Jurkat cell RNA spiked in. Subset: FACS-sorted CD8+CD4-CCR7+CD45RA+ naive T cells. The CDR3: CASRNTGGQETQYF. The CDR3 DNA is TGTGCCAGCAGAAACACCGGGGGACAAGAGACCCAGTACTTC.